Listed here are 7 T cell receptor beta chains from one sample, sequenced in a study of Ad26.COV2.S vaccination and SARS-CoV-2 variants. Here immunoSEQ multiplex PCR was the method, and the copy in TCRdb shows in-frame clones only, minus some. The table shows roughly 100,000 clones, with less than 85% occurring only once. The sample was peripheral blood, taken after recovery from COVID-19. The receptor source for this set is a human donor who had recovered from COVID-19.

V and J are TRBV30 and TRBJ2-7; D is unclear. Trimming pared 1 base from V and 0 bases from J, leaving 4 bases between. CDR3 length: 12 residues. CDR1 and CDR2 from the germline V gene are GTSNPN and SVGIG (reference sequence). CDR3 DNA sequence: TGTGCCTGGAGTGCATCCTCCTACGAGCAGTACTTC. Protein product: CAWSASSYEQYF.

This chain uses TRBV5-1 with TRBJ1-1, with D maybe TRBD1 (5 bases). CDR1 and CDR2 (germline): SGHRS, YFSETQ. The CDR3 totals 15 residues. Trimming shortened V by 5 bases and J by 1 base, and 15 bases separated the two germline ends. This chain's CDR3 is CASRYEGHPNTEAFF. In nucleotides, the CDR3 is TGCGCCAGCAGATATGAAGGACACCCGAACACTGAAGCTTTCTTT.

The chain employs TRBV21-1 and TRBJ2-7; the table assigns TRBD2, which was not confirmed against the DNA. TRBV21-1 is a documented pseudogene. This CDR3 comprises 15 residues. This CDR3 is CASSKVLDKDYEQYF. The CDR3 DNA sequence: TGTGCCAGCAGCAAAGTGCTAGATAAAGACTACGAGCAGTACTTC.

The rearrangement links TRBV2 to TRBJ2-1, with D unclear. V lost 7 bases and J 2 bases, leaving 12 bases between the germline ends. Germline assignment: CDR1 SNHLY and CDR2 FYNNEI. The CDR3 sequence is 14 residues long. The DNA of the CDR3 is TGTGCCAGCATCAGCAGGCAGCCCTACAATGAGCAGTTCTTC. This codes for CASISRQPYNEQFF.

CDR3 in amino acids: CAWSVLGRAFQETQYF. The CDR3 DNA sequence: TGTGCCTGGAGTGTACTCGGAAGGGCCTTCCAAGAGACCCAGTACTTC. The V gene is TRBV30, the J gene TRBJ2-5; D call uncertain. Germline CDR1 is GTSNPN and CDR2 is SVGIG (reference sequence). CDR3 length: 16 residues. V shed 0 bases and J shed 1 base, with 15 bases lying between them.

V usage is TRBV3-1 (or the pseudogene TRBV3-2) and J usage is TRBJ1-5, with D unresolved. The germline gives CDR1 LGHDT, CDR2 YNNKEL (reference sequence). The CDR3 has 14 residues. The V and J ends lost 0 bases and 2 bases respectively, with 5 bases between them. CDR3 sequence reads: CASSQEAGNQPQHF. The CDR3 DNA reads TGTGCCAGCAGCCAAGAGGCGGGCAATCAGCCCCAGCATTTT.

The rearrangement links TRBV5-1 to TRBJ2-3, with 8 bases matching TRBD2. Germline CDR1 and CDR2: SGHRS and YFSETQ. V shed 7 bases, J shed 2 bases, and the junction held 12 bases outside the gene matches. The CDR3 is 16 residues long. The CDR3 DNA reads TGCGCCAGCCTAGCTGGGGGCGGGGGGAACACAGATACGCAGTATTTT. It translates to CASLAGGGGNTDTQYF.